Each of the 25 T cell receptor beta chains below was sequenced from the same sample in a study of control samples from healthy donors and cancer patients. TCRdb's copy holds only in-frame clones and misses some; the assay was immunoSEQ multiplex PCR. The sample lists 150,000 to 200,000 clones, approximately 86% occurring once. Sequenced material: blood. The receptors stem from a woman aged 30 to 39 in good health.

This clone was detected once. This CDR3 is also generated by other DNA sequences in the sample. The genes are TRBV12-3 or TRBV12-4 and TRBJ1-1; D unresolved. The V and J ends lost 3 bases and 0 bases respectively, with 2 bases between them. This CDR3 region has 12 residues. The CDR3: CASSLMNTEAFF. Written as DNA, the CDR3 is TGTGCCAGCAGTTTGATGAACACTGAAGCTTTCTTT.

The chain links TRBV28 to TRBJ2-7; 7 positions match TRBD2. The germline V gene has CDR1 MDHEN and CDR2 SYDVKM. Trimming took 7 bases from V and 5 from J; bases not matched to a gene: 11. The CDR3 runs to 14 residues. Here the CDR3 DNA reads TGTGCCAGCACCAAACCGGGGGGTTGGGACGAGCAGTACTTC. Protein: CASTKPGGWDEQYF.

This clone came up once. DNA for the CDR3: TGTGCCAGCAGTTTGGTTCTAGCAGACACAGATACGCAGTATTTT. It translates to CASSLVLADTDTQYF. V is TRBV28 and J is TRBJ2-3, with D tentatively TRBD2 (5 bases). Trimming took off 3 bases at V and 2 bases at J, with 12 bases between the two ends. The CDR3 contains 15 residues. The germline gives CDR1 MDHEN, CDR2 SYDVKM.

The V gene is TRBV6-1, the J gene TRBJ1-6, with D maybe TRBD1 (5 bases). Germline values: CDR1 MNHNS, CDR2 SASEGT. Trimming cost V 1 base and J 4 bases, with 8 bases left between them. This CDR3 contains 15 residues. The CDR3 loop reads CASSEDGGYNSPLHF. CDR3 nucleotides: TGTGCCAGCAGTGAAGACGGGGGATATAATTCACCCCTCCACTTT.

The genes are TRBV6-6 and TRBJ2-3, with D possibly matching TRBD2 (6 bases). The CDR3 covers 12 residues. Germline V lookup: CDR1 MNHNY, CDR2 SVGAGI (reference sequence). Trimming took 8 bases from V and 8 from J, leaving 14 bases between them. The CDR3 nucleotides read TGTGCCAGCGGAGGGCCTGGGGGTACGCAGTATTTT. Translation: CASGGPGGTQYF.

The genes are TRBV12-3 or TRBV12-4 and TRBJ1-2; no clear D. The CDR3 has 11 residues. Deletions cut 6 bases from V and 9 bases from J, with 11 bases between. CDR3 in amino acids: CASRRSGSYTF. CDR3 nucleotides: TGTGCCAGCAGAAGAAGCGGGAGCTACACCTTC.

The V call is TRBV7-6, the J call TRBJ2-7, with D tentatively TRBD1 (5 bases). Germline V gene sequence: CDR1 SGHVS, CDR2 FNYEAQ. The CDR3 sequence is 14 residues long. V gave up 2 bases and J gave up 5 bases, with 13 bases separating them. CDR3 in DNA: TGTGCCAGCAGCTTATTATTAGGGGTAAACGAGCAGTACTTC. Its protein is CASSLLLGVNEQYF. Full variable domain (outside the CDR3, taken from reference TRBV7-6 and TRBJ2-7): GAGVSQSPRYKVTKRGQDVALRCDPISGHVSLYWYRQALGQGPEFLTYFNYEAQQDKSGLPNDRFSAERPEGSISTLTIQRTEQRDSAMYRCASSLLLGVNEQYFGPGTRLTVT.

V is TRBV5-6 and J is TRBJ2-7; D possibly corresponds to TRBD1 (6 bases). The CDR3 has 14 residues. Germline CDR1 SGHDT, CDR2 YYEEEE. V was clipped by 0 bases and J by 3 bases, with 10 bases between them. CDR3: CASSLGGPVYEQYF. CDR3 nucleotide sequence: TGTGCCAGCAGCTTGGGGGGGCCCGTCTACGAGCAGTACTTC.

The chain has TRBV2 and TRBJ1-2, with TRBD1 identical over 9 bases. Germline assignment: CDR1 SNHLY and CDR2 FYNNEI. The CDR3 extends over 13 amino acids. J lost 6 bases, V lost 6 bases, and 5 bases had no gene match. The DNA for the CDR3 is TGTGCCAGCAGGCTACAGGGGGCGGATGGCTACACCTTC. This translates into CASRLQGADGYTF.

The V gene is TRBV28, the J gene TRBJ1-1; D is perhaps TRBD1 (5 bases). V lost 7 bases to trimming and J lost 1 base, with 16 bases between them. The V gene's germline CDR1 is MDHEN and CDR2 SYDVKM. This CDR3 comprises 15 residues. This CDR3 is CASIPLGGWNTEAFF. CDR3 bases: TGTGCCAGCATCCCCCTTGGGGGGTGGAACACTGAAGCTTTCTTT.

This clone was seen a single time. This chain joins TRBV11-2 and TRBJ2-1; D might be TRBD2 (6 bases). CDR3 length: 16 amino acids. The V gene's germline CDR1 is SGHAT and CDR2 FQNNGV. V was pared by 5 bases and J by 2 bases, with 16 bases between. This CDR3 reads CASSPQRVRTYNEQFF. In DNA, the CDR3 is TGTGCCAGCAGCCCCCAGCGGGTAAGGACCTACAATGAGCAGTTCTTC. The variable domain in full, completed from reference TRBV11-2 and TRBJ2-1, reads EAGVAQSPRYKIIEKRQSVAFWCNPISGHATLYWYQQILGQGPKLLIQFQNNGVVDDSQLPKDRFSAERLKGVDSTLKIQPAKLEDSAVYLCASSPQRVRTYNEQFFGPGTRLTVL.

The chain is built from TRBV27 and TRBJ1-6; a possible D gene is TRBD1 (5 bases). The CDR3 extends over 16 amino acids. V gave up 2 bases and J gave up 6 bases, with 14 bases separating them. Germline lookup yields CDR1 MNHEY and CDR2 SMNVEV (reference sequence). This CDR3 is CASSLPRGRGNSPLHF. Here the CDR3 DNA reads TGTGCCAGCAGTTTACCGAGGGGTCGGGGTAATTCACCCCTCCACTTT.

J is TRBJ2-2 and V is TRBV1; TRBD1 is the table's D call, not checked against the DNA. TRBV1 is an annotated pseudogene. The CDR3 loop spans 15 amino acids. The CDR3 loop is CTSSQGQGTTGELFF. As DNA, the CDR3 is TGCACCAGCAGTCAAGGACAGGGGACCACCGGGGAGCTGTTTTTT.

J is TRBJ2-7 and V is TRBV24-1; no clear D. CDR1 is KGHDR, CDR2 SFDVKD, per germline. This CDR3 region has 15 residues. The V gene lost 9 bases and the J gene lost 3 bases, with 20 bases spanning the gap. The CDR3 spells CATPVGNPASYEQYV. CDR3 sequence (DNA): TGTGCCACCCCGGTAGGTAACCCCGCCAGCTACGAGCAGTACGTC.

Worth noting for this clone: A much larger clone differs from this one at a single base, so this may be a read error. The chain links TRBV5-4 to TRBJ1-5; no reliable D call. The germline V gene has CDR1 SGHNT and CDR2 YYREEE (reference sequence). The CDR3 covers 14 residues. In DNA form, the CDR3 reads TGTGCCAGCAACTTGTTCGGGGGCAATCAGCCCCAGCATTTT. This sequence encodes CASNLFGGNQPQHF.

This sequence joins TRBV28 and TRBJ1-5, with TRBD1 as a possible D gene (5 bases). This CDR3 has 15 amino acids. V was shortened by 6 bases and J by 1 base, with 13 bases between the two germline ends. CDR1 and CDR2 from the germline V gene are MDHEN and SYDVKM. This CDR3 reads CASRTPRGSNQPQHF. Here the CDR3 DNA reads TGTGCCAGCAGGACACCCCGGGGGAGCAATCAGCCCCAGCATTTT.

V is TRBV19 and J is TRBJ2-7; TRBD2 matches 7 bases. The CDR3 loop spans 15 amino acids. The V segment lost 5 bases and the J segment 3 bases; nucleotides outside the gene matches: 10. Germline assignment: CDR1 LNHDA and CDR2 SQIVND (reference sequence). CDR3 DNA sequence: TGTGCCAGTAGTTCCCGACTTGGGGGGGTCTACGAGCAGTACTTC. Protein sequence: CASSSRLGGVYEQYF.

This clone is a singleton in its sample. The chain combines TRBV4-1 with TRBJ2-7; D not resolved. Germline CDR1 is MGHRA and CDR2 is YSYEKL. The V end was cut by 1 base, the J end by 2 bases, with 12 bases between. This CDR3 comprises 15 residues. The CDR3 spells CASSQGEQTTYEQYF. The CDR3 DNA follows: TGCGCCAGCAGCCAAGGGGAACAGACGACCTACGAGCAGTACTTC.

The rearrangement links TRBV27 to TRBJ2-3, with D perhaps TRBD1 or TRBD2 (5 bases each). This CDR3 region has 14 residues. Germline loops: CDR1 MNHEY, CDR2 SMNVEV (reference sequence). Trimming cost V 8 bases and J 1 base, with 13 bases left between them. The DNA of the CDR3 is TGTGCCAGCCAAGGGGAGTACGGCACAGATACGCAGTATTTT. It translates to CASQGEYGTDTQYF.

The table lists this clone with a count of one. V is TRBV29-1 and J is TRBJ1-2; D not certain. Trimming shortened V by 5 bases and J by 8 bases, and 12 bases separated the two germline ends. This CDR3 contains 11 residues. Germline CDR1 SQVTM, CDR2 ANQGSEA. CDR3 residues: CSVTSRAGYTF. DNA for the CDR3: TGCAGCGTTACCTCCCGGGCGGGCTACACCTTC.

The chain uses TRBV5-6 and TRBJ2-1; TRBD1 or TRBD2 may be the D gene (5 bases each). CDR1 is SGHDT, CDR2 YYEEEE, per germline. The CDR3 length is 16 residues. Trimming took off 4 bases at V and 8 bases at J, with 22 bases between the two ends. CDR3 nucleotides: TGTGCCAGCAGCCCCCTCGGTTATTCGGGGCCACATGAGCAGTTCTTC. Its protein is CASSPLGYSGPHEQFF.

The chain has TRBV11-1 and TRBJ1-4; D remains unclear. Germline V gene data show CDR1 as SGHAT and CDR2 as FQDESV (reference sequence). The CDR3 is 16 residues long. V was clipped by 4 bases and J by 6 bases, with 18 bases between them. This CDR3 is CASSSPRGGYDEKLFF. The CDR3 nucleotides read TGTGCCAGCAGCTCCCCCCGAGGAGGGTATGATGAAAAACTGTTTTTT.

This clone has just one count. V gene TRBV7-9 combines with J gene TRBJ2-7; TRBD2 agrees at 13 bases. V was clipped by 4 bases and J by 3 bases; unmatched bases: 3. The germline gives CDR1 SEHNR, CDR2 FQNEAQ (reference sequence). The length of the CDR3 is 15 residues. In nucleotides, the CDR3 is TGTGCCAGCAGCTCCGGGACTAGCGGGATCTACGAGCAGTACTTC. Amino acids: CASSSGTSGIYEQYF.

Here the CDR3 DNA reads TGTGCCAGTAGTATGTACGGACAGGAAAACACCATATATTTT. It translates to CASSMYGQENTIYF. This chain connects TRBV19 to TRBJ1-3; 7 bases are shared with TRBD1. This CDR3 is 14 amino acids long. CDR1 is LNHDA and CDR2 is SQIVND in the germline V gene (reference sequence). Germline trimming cut 3 bases from V and 6 bases from J; bases unmatched to any gene: 5.

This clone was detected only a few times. The CDR3 coding sequence is TGTGCCAGTAGTATGGGGAACAGCAAGAACACTGAAGCTTTCTTT. Translated, it gives CASSMGNSKNTEAFF. J is TRBJ1-1 and V is TRBV19; D ambiguous. The CDR3 length is 15 residues. The V gene's germline CDR1 is LNHDA and CDR2 SQIVND (reference sequence). Trimming left V 3 bases short and J 1 base short, with 12 bases between.